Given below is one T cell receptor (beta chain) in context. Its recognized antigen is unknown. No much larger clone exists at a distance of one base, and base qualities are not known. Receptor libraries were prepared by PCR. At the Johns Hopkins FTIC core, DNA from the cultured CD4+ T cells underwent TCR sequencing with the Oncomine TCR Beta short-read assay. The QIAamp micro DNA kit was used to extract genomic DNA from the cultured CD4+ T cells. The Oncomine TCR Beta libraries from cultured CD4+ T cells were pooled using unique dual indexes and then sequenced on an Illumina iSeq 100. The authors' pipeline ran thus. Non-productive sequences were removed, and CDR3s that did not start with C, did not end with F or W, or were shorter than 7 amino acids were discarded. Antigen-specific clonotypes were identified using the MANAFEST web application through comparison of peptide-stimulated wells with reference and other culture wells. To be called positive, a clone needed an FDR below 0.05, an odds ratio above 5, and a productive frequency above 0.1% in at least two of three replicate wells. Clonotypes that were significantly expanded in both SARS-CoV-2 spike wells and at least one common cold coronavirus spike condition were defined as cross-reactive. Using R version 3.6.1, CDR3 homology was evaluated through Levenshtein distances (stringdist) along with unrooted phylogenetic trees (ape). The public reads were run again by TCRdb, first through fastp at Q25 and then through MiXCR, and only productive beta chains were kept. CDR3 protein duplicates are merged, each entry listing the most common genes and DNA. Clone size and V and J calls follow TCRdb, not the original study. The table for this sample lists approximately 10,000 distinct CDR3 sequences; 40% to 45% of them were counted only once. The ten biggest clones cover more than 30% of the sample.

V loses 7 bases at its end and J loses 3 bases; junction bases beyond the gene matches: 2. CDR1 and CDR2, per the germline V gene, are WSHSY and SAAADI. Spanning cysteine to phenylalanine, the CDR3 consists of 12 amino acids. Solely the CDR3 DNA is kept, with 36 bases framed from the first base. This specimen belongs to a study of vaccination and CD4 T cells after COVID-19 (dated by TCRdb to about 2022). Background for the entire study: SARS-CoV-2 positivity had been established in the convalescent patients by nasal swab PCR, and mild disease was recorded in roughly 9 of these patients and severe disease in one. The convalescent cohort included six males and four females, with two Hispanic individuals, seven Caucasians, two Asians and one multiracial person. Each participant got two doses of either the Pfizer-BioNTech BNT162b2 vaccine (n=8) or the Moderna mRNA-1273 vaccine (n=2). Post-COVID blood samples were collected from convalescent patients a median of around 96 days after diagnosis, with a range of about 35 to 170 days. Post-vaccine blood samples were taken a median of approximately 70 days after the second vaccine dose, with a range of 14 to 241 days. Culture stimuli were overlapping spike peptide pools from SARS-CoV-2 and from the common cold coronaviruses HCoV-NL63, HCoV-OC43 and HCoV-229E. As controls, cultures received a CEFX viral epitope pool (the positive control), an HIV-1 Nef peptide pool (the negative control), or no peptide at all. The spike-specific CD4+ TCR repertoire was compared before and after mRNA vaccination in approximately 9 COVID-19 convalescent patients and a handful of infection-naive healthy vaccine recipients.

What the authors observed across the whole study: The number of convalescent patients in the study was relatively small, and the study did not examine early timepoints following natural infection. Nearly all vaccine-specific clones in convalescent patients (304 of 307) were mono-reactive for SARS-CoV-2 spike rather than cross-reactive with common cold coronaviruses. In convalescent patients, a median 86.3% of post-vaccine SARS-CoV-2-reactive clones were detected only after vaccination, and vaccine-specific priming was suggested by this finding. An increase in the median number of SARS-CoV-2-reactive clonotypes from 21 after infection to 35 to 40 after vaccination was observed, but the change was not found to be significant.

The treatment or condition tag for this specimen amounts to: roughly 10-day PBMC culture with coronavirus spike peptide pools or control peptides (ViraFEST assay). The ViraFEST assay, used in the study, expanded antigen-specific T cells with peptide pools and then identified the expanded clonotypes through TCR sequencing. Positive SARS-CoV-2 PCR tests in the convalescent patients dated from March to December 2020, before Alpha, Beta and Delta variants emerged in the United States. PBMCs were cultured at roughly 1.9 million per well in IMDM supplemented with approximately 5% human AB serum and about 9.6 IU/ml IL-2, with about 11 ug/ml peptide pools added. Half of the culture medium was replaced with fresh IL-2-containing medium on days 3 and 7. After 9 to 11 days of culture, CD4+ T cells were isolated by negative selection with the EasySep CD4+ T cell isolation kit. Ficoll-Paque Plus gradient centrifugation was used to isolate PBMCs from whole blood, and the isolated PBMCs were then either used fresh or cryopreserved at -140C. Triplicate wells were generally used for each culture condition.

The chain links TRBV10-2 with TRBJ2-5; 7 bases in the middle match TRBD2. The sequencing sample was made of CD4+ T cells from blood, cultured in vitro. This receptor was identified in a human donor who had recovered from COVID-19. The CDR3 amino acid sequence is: CASKRGEETQYF. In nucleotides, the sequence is TGCGCCAGCAAACGGGGGGAAGAGACCCAGTACTTC.